Below, 10 T cell receptor beta chains from the same sample are listed, as sequenced in a study of technical replicates of blood from a handful of donors. Libraries were prepared by immunoSEQ multiplex PCR; TCRdb keeps only in-frame clonotypes and omits some of them. The sample has over 55,000 clones, almost 98% seen once. Sequences were obtained from T cells isolated from PBMCs. The receptor set was obtained from a human donor in good health.

Written as DNA, the CDR3 is TGTGCCAGTAGTCCTTACGGGGTGAGGAGTTCTGAAGCTTTCTTT. It translates to CASSPYGVRSSEAFF. The genes are TRBV19 and TRBJ1-1; D is unresolved. V lost 5 bases, J lost 6 bases, and 19 bases lay in between. CDR1 LNHDA and CDR2 SQIVND come from the germline V gene (reference sequence). CDR3 length: 15 amino acids. Full variable domain (outside the CDR3, taken from reference TRBV19 and TRBJ1-1): DGGITQSPKYLFRKEGQNVTLSCEQNLNHDAMYWYRQDPGQGLRLIYYSQIVNDFQKGDIAEGYSVSREKKESFPLTVTSAQKNPTAFYLCASSPYGVRSSEAFFGQGTRLTVV.

The chain combines TRBV10-3 with TRBJ1-1, with a weak D call TRBD1 (5 bases). Trimming removed 4 bases at V and 5 bases at J, with 23 bases between. This CDR3 has 17 residues. Germline V gene lookup returns CDR1 ENHRY and CDR2 SYGVKD. The CDR3 DNA is TGTGCCATCAGTGCTAGAGCGGGTCGAGGGGCTTGGACTGAAGCTTTCTTT. Residues: CAISARAGRGAWTEAFF.

The genes are TRBV5-6 and TRBJ1-5; D may be TRBD1 (5 bases). CDR3 length equals 14 residues. V was cut by 4 bases and J by 2 bases, with 10 bases left in between. The V gene's germline CDR1 is SGHDT and CDR2 YYEEEE. The CDR3, as DNA: TGTGCCAGCAGCGCCTGGGGGGGCAATCAGCCCCAGCATTTT. Translated: CASSAWGGNQPQHF.

The chain couples TRBV6-1 to TRBJ2-7; a possible D gene is TRBD2 (5 bases). V lost 2 bases, J lost 0 bases, and 11 bases lay in between. The CDR3 has 15 residues. The V gene's germline CDR1 is MNHNS and CDR2 SASEGT. CDR3 sequence reads: CASSEFLRGSYEQYF. CDR3 bases: TGTGCCAGCAGTGAATTCCTCCGGGGCTCCTACGAGCAGTACTTC.

This clone occurred once. The genes are TRBV15 and TRBJ2-7; a weak D match, TRBD2 (5 bases). The CDR3 has 12 residues. CDR1 and CDR2 from the germline V gene are LNHNV and YYDKDF (reference sequence). Trimming left V 5 bases short and J 5 bases short, with 10 bases between. The CDR3 region has the DNA TGTGCCACCAGCTGGGAGCCCCACGAGCAGTACTTC. Its translation is CATSWEPHEQYF.

The rearrangement uses TRBV29-1 and TRBJ2-2, with 9 positions matching TRBD1. The CDR3 is 14 amino acids. From germline, CDR1 is SQVTM and CDR2 ANQGSEA. The V gene end was trimmed by 8 bases and the J gene end by 2 bases; junction bases not matched to a gene: 6. CDR3 nucleotide sequence: TGCAGCTCACGACAGGGGGTAAACACCGGGGAGCTGTTTTTT. It is translated as CSSRQGVNTGELFF.

The table lists this clone with a count of one. V and J are TRBV5-1 and TRBJ2-4; 8 bases match TRBD1. Germline CDR1 reads SGHRS; CDR2 reads YFSETQ. J was trimmed by 1 base and V by 2 bases; bases with no gene match: 11. This CDR3 has 18 amino acids. CDR3 in amino acids: CASSFLYGQGLAKNIQYF. The CDR3 region has the DNA TGCGCCAGCAGCTTTTTATACGGACAGGGTCTCGCCAAAAACATTCAGTACTTC.

The chain carries TRBV28 and TRBJ2-7; 11 bases map to TRBD1. Germline V gives CDR1 MDHEN, CDR2 SYDVKM. V was pared by 6 bases and J by 5 bases, with 6 bases of the junction left unmatched. The length of the CDR3 is 14 residues. The CDR3 DNA is TGTGCCAGCAGGGCGGACAGGGGGCTCGACGAGCAGTACTTC. This translates into CASRADRGLDEQYF.

V and J are TRBV5-4 and TRBJ1-2; 9 bases are a match to TRBD1. With V trimmed by 6 bases and J by 6 bases, 6 bases remained unmatched. The V gene's germline CDR1 is SGHNT and CDR2 YYREEE (reference sequence). There are 13 residues in the CDR3. The CDR3 is CASTSQGANGYTF. The DNA for the CDR3 is TGTGCCAGCACCTCACAGGGGGCGAATGGCTACACCTTC.

The chain uses TRBV30 and TRBJ2-7; D is uncertain. Per the germline V gene, CDR1 is GTSNPN and CDR2 is SVGIG (reference sequence). The CDR3 is made up of 13 amino acids. Trimming removed 0 bases from V and 3 bases from J, with 9 bases in between. The CDR3 protein is CAWSVSSFYEQYF. CDR3 coding DNA: TGTGCCTGGAGTGTATCTTCCTTCTACGAGCAGTACTTC.